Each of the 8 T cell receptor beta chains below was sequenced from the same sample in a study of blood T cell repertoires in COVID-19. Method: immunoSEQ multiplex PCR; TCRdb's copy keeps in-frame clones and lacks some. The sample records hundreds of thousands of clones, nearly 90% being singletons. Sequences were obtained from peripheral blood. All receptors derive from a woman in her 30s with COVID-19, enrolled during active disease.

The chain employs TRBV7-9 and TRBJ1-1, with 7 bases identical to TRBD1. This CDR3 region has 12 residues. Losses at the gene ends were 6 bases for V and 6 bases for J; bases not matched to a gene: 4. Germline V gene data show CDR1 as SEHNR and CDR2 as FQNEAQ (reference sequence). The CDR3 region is CASRWGQSEAFF. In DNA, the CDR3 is TGTGCCAGCAGATGGGGACAGTCTGAAGCTTTCTTT.

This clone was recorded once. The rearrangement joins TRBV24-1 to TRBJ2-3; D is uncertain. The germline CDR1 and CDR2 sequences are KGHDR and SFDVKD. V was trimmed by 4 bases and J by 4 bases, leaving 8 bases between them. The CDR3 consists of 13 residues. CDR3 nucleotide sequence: TGTGCCACCAGTGACCTTACATCAGATACGCAGTATTTT. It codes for CATSDLTSDTQYF.

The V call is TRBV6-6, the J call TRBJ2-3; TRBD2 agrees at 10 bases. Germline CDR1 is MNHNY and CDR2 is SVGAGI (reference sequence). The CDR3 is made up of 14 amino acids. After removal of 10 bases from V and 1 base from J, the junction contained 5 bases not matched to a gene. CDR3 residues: CAIKRGGGTDTQYF. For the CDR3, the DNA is TGTGCCATCAAGCGGGGGGGTGGCACAGATACGCAGTATTTT.

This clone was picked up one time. Here the CDR3 reads CASSSGRDRARGYTF. The CDR3, as DNA: TGTGCCAGCAGCTCCGGCCGGGACAGGGCCCGAGGCTACACCTTC. J is TRBJ1-2 and V is TRBV13; TRBD1 matches at 9 bases. V shed 4 bases and J 8 bases; nucleotides not matched to a gene: 11. The CDR3 runs 15 residues. CDR1 and CDR2 from the germline V gene are PRHDT and FYEKMQ (reference sequence).

The chain's CDR3 is CASSLSPGGISQPQHF. As DNA, the CDR3 is TGTGCCAGCAGCTTGAGTCCAGGGGGCATCAGTCAGCCCCAGCATTTT. The genes are TRBV5-6 and TRBJ1-5, with 8 bases lining up with TRBD1. V lost 1 base and J lost 6; bases outside the gene matches: 9. This CDR3 is built from 16 residues. Germline CDR1 SGHDT, CDR2 YYEEEE.

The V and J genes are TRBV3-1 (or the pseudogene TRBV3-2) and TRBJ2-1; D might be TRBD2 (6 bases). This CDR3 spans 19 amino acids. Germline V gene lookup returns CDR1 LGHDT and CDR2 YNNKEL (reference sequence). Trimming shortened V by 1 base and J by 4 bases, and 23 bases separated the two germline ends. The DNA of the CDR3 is TGTGCCAGCAGCCAAGGTACGGAGGGGTCCCCCTCCTTATACAATGAGCAGTTCTTC. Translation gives CASSQGTEGSPSLYNEQFF.

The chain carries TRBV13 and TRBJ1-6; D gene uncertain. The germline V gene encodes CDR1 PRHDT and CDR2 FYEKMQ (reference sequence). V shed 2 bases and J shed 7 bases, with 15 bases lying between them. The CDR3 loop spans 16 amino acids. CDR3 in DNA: TGTGCCAGCAGCTTACGAGGAAAGAGGAGAAATTCACCCCTCCACTTT. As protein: CASSLRGKRRNSPLHF.

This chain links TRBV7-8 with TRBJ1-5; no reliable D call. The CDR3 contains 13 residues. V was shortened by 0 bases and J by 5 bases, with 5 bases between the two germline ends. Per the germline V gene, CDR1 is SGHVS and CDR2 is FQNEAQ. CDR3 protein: CASSLAFDQPQHF. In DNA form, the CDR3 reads TGTGCCAGCAGCTTAGCGTTCGATCAGCCCCAGCATTTT. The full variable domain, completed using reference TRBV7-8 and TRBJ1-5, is GAGVSQSPRYKVAKRGQDVALRCDPISGHVSLFWYQQALGQGPEFLTYFQNEAQLDKSGLPSDRFFAERPEGSVSTLKIQRTQQEDSAVYLCASSLAFDQPQHFGDGTRLSIL.